This T cell receptor beta chain was documented in a study of blood T cells in healthy people across ages. The germline V gene encodes CDR1 SGHAT and CDR2 FQNNGV. This CDR3 contains 16 residues. This clonotype has only a few counts. Alongside a J-beta primer mix, a sample-barcoded 5' primer served in a second PCR lasting about 6 to 11 cycles. A single record per CDR3 protein comes from TCRdb applying MiXCR to the 5' RACE reads. This sample has around 1,900,000 distinct CDR3 sequences, with around 40% found just once. Sequencing was performed on blood. The sequence came from a human donor in good health. V usage is TRBV11-2 and J usage is TRBJ2-7, with D possibly TRBD2 on 7 matching bases. The last part of the DNA fits TRBJ2-5 better; the J call may be wrong. The CDR3 region is CASSLETRGRTGTQYF. The CDR3 DNA reads as TGTGCCAGCAGCTTAGAGACGCGGGGGCGAACGGGGACCCAGTACTTC.